The text below deals with one T cell receptor (beta chain). Its antigen is undetermined. PCR used 60 Vbeta primers and 13 Jbeta primers. Produced via immunoSEQ multiplex PCR; TCRdb's table is partial and in-frame only. Found here are roughly 170,000 clones, over 60% of them singletons; the top ten hold 1.5% to 2%. The sample belongs to a study of cytomegalovirus exposure and HLA in healthy donors. Overall study results and limits: Through in vitro validation, three CMV-associated chains were shown to be specific for CMV antigens. An observed cluster of highly shared sequence variants was recorded as a likely sequencing artifact. Reported performance of the classifier showed diagnosis of cytomegalovirus status with high specificity and sensitivity. Rare TCR sequences predominated, though certain public TCRs were found in many donors.

V gave up 4 bases and J gave up 7 bases, with 13 bases separating them. The CDR3 spans 14 residues. The V gene's germline CDR1 is LNHDA and CDR2 SQIVND (reference sequence). Sequencing was carried out using PBMCs. The chain employs TRBV19 and TRBJ2-2; possible D gene TRBD1, 6 bases. The TCR comes from a woman aged 25 to 39 in good health and CMV-seronegative. CDR3 nucleotides: TGTGCCAGTAGTACTAGGACAGAGGGCGGGGAGCTGTTTTTT. It codes for CASSTRTEGGELFF.